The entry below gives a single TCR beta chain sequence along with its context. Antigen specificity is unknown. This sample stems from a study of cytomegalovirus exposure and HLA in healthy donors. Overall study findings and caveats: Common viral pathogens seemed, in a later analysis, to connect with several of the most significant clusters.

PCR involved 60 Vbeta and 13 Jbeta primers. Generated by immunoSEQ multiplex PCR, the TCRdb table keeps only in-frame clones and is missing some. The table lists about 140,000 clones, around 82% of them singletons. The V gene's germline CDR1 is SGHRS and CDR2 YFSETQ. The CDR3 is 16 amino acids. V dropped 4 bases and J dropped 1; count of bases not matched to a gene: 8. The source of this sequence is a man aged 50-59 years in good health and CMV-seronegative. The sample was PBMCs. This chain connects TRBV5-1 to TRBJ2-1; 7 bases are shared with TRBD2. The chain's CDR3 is CASSPPGLVSYNEQFF. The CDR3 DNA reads TGCGCCAGCAGCCCTCCCGGACTAGTATCCTACAATGAGCAGTTCTTC.